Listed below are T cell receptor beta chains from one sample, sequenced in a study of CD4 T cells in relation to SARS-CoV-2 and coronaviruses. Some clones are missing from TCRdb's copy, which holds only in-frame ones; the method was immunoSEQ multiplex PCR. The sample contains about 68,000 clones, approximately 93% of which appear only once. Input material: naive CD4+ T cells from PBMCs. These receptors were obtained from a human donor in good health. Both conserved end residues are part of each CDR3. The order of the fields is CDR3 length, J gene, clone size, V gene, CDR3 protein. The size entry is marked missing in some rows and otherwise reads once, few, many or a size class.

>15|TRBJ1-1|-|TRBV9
CASSVGGRGSTEAFF
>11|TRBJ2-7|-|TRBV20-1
CSGYNPREQYF
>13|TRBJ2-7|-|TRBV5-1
CASSSTDSYEQYF
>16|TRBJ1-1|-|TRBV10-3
CAISESRGQAYTEAFF
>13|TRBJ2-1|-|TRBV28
CASSLGPRNEQFF
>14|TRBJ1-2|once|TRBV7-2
CASSRPGQPYGYTF
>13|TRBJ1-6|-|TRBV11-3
CASSLGGAAPLHF
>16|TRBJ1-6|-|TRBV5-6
CASSSDFHSYNSPLHF
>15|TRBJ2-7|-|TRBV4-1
CASGQVFISSYEQYF
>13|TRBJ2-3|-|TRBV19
CASSIAPRDTQYF
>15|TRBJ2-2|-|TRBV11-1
CASSPRDRGSGELFF
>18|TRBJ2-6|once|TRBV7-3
CASSLTSGAIPGANVLTF
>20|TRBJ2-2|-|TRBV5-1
CASSLGAGASGRAVSGELFF
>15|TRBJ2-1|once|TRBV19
CASSTRTSGYNEQFF
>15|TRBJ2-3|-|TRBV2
CASSRGTGRTDTQYF
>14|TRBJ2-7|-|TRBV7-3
CASSLTVGPYEQYF